This TCR beta chain was sequenced during a study of blood T cells in healthy people across ages. Findings and limits, study-wide: Whereas aged donors had fewer naive CD4+ cells, long-lived donors had more of them and higher diversity. TCR beta diversity tracked closely with naive T cell percentage. As age increased, TCR beta diversity per million T cells fell in a roughly linear fashion.

A J-beta primer mix and a sample-barcoded 5' primer were used in a second PCR of about 6 to 12 cycles. Per-sample output comprised a minimum of 2.5 million paired-end reads containing CDR3. A single record per CDR3 protein comes from TCRdb applying MiXCR to the 5' RACE reads. The data show roughly 800,000 distinct CDR3 sequences, about three fifths seen once. This clonotype was detected a few times. Its antigen is not known. Germline values: CDR1 DFQATT, CDR2 SNEGSKA (reference sequence). The V end lost 5 bases, the J end lost 0 bases, and 12 bases lay between the germline ends. The CDR3 consists of 14 residues.

J is TRBJ2-3 and V is TRBV20-1, with D possibly matching TRBD1 (5 bases). Sequencing was done on a sample of blood. This sequence originates from a man younger than 40 in good health. The CDR3 DNA follows: TGCAGTGCTCCCGACAGTCGGAGCACAGATACGCAGTATTTT. It yields the protein CSAPDSRSTDTQYF.